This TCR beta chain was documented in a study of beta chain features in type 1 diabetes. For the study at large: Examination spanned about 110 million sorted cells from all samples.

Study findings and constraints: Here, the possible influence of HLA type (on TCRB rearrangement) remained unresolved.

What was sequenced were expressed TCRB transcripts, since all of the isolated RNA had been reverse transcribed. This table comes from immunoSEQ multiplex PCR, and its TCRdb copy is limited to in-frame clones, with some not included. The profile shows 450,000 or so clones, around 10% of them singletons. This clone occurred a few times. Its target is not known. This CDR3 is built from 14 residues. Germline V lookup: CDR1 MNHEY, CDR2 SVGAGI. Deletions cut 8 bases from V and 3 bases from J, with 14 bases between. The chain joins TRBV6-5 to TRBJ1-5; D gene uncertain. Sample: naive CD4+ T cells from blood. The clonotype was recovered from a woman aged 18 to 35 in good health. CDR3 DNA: TGTGCCAGCCGCCGAGGGAGAGCCAATCAGCCCCAGCATTTT. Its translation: CASRRGRANQPQHF.